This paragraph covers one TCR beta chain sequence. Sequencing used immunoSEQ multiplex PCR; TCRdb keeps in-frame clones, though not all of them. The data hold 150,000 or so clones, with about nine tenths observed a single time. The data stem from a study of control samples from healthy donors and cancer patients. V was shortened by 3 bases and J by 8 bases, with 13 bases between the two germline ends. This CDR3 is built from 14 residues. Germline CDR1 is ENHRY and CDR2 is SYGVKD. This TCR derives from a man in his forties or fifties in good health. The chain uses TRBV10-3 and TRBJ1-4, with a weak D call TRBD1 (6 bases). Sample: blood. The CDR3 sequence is CAISDRDIREKLFF. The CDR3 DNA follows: TGTGCCATCAGTGACCGGGACATACGAGAAAAACTGTTTTTT.